The sequence of this TCR beta chain was determined in a study of T cell responses to AZD1222 COVID-19 vaccine. The study, taken as a whole, reports: It should be noted that donors were predominantly white British and more often female, and clonal diversity was possibly underestimated. Two AZD1222 administrations were followed by greater Spike-specific TCR breadth and depth. Of spike-specific TCRs, nearly half reportedly target regions left unmutated in variants.

Using immunoSEQ multiplex PCR, the repertoire was profiled, and TCRdb retains in-frame clones only, with some absent. The top ten clones hold less than 25% of a sample with 35,000 to 55,000 clones, over 75% of them seen once. Germline V CDR1 and CDR2: MNHNS, SASEGT. The CDR3 runs 17 residues. V lost 0 bases, J lost 3 bases, and 5 bases stayed unmatched. This clone was found once. Its cognate antigen is unknown. The J gene is TRBJ2-4, the V gene TRBV6-1; 10 bases align to TRBD1. Material: peripheral blood, obtained 28 days after the second dose of the MenACWY control vaccine. This TCR came from an adult who received the MenACWY meningococcal vaccine as a control. The CDR3 sequence: CASSEAIGQGGKNIQYF. The CDR3 nucleotides are TGTGCCAGCAGTGAAGCGATAGGACAGGGGGGCAAAAACATTCAGTACTTC.